The clone carrying this TCR beta chain was picked up many times. What it binds is not known. The sample originates from a study of T cells in Graves' hyperthyroidism and ophthalmopathy. Across the study: Peripheral blood collection took place at initial diagnosis, before any treatment. The study's findings and limits: Ophthalmopathy, as predicted by the model, came a median roughly 6.5 months after the prediction.

Uncontrolled infection, other autoimmune disease, pregnancy and lactation each barred patients from inclusion. Regions amplified from RNA transcripts were the TCR beta CDR3 regions. First-round RT-PCR targeting the TCR CDR3 was performed with the HTBI primer set. TCRdb re-analysed the multiplex PCR reads in MiXCR, keeping a single row per CDR3 protein. Here the sample spans more than 600,000 distinct CDR3 sequences, approximately 16% being singletons. This CDR3 is built from 14 residues. Germline lookup yields CDR1 SEHNR and CDR2 FQNEAQ (reference sequence). J gave up 10 bases and V 2 bases, and 10 bases lay outside the gene matches.

The origin of this receptor is a man aged 18 to 30 with Graves' hyperthyroidism. The chain combines TRBV7-9 with TRBJ1-1; the match to TRBD1 covers 7 bases. Material: blood. This CDR3 is CASSLFDDRVPAFF. CDR3 DNA: TGTGCCAGCAGCTTATTTGACGACAGGGTCCCAGCTTTCTTT.